These 10 T cell receptor beta chains were sequenced from one sample in a study of blood T cell repertoires in COVID-19 (dated by TCRdb to the early 2020s). Library preparation employed the immunoSEQ multiplex PCR assay. TCRdb took this table from immuneACCESS and kept in-frame rearrangements with V and J called. Such tables lack part of the clones; where checked against another copy, unresolved V genes explain under half of the gap, and the rest is unexplained. The sample records some 100,000 clones, roughly 83% of which are singletons. 15% to 20% of the sample goes to the ten largest clones. Input material: peripheral blood. These receptors were taken from a woman aged 60-75 years with acute or convalescent COVID-19.

The chain carries TRBV10-3 and TRBJ1-2; D is possibly TRBD1 (6 bases). The V end lost 6 bases, the J end lost 6 bases, and 17 bases lay between the germline ends. Germline CDR1 is ENHRY and CDR2 is SYGVKD. The CDR3 totals 14 residues. CDR3 protein: CAISHKTEGDGYTF. In DNA form, the CDR3 reads TGTGCCATCAGCCACAAGACAGAGGGGGATGGCTACACCTTC.

This chain links TRBV28 with TRBJ1-1; 7 positions agree with TRBD1. The V and J ends lost 6 bases and 3 bases, in that order; junction bases with no gene match: 7. CDR3 size: 14 residues. In germline, CDR1 is MDHEN, CDR2 SYDVKM. In DNA form, the CDR3 reads TGTGCCAGCAGCCCACCCACAGGGGACACTGAAGCTTTCTTT. Its translation is CASSPPTGDTEAFF.

The rearrangement uses TRBV7-3 and TRBJ1-1; D perhaps matches TRBD1 (6 bases). Germline V lookup: CDR1 SGHTA, CDR2 FQGTGA. The CDR3 is made up of 15 amino acids. V lost 1 base, J lost 11 bases, and 20 bases lay in between. The CDR3: CASSLSPGAKTKAFF. The CDR3 DNA sequence: TGTGCCAGCAGCTTAAGTCCAGGGGCTAAGACTAAGGCTTTCTTT.

This rearrangement joins TRBV7-2 to TRBJ1-3; D is unresolved. The CDR3 runs to 13 residues. The ends were cut back, 10 bases at V and 0 bases at J, with 10 bases in the middle. Germline-derived CDR1 and CDR2 are SGHTA and FQGNSA. The CDR3 loop reads CAKQSDSGNTIYF. In DNA form, the CDR3 reads TGTGCCAAACAGTCAGACTCTGGAAACACCATATATTTT.

This chain joins TRBV24-1 and TRBJ1-1, with D possibly matching TRBD1 (6 bases). CDR1 and CDR2 from the germline V gene are KGHDR and SFDVKD. With 9 bases removed from V and 1 base from J, the gap between germline ends came to 14 bases. The CDR3 totals 14 residues. This chain's CDR3 is CATLFRGSNTEAFF. CDR3 nucleotides: TGTGCCACCCTGTTTAGGGGGTCGAACACTGAAGCTTTCTTT.

This sequence joins TRBV6-2 or TRBV6-3 and TRBJ2-1, with TRBD2 matching 16 bases. Per the germline V gene, CDR1 is MNHEY and CDR2 is SVGEGT. This CDR3 has 21 amino acids. Unmatched junction bases numbered 19, after V lost 4 bases and J lost 7 bases. The CDR3 spells CASSFFSPGLAGGPWFNEQFF. As DNA, the CDR3 is TGTGCCAGCAGTTTCTTCTCCCCGGGACTAGCGGGAGGGCCGTGGTTTAATGAGCAGTTCTTC.

The V call is TRBV28, the J call TRBJ2-7, with D perhaps TRBD2 (6 bases). Looked up from germline, CDR1 is MDHEN and CDR2 is SYDVKM. V was clipped by 3 bases and J by 2 bases, with 17 bases between them. The CDR3 loop spans 16 amino acids. The CDR3 DNA reads TGTGCCAGCAGTTTCCGTCTAGCGAACCTACCCTACGAGCAGTACTTC. Translating it yields CASSFRLANLPYEQYF.

The CDR3 here is CASSFKAGEGEQYF. The DNA for the CDR3 is TGTGCCAGCAGCTTTAAAGCGGGAGAAGGCGAGCAGTACTTC. The V call is TRBV7-8, the J call TRBJ2-7; TRBD2 matches at 8 bases. The CDR3 extends over 14 amino acids. The germline V gene encodes CDR1 SGHVS and CDR2 FQNEAQ. V lost 3 bases to trimming and J lost 6 bases; unmatched junction nucleotides: 7.

The rearrangement uses TRBV18 and TRBJ2-2, with D possibly TRBD2 on 5 matching bases. Germline lookup yields CDR1 KGHSH and CDR2 LQKENI. Trimming removed 3 bases from V and 2 bases from J, with 10 bases in between. The CDR3 has 15 residues. DNA for the CDR3: TGTGCCAGCTCACCCGCGACGGGAAACACCGGGGAGCTGTTTTTT. Protein sequence: CASSPATGNTGELFF.

This rearrangement joins TRBV15 to TRBJ1-4; unclear D gene. The germline V gene encodes CDR1 LNHNV and CDR2 YYDKDF (reference sequence). V shed 1 base and J shed 6 bases, with 3 bases lying between them. CDR3 length: 12 amino acids. The CDR3 DNA is TGTGCCACCAGCAGAGCAGATGAAAAACTGTTTTTT. This gives the protein CATSRADEKLFF.